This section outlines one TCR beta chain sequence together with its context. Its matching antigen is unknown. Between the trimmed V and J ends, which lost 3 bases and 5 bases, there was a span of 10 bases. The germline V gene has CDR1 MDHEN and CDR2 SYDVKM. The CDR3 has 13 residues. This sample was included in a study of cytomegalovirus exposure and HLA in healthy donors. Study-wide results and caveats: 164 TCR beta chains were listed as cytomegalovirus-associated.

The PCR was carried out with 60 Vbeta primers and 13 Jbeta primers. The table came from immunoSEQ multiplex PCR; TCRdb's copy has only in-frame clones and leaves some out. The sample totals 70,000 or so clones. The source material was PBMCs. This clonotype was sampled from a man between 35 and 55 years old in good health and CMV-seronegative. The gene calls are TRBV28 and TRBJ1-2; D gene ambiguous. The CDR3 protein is CASSLHSGYGYTF. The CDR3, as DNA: TGTGCCAGCAGTTTGCACAGCGGGTATGGCTACACCTTC.